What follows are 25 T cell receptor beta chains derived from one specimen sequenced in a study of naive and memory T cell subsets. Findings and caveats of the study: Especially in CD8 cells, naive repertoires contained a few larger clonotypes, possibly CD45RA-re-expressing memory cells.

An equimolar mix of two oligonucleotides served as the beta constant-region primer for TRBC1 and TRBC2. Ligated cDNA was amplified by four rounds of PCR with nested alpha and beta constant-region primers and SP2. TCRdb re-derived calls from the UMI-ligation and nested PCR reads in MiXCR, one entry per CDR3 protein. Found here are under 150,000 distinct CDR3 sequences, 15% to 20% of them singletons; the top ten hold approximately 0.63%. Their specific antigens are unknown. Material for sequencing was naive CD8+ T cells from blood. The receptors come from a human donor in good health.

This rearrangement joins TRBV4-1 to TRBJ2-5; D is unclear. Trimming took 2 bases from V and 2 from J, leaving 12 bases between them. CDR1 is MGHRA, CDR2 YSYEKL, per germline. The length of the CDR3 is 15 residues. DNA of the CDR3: TGCGCCAGCAGCCAAACATCGGAGATACAAGAGACCCAGTACTTC. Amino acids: CASSQTSEIQETQYF.

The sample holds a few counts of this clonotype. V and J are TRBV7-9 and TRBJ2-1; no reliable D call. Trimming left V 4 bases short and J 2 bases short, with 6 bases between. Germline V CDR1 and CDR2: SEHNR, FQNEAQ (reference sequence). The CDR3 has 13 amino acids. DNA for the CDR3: TGTGCCAGCAGCTCATTGGCCTACAATGAGCAGTTCTTC. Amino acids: CASSSLAYNEQFF.

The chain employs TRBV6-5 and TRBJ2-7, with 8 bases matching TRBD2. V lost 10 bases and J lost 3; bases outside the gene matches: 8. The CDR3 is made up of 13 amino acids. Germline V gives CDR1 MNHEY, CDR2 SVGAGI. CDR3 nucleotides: TGTGCCACCCGGGAGGGGACTCACTACGAGCAGTACTTC. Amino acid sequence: CATREGTHYEQYF.

The CDR3 nucleotides read TGTGCCAGCTCGCACGGGGCTGGGACTTTCTACAATGAGCAGTTCTTC. This sequence encodes CASSHGAGTFYNEQFF. The genes are TRBV6-5 and TRBJ2-1, with D possibly matching TRBD2 (6 bases). This CDR3 is built from 16 residues. CDR1 and CDR2 (germline): MNHEY, SVGAGI. V lost 8 bases and J lost 3, with 20 bases in between.

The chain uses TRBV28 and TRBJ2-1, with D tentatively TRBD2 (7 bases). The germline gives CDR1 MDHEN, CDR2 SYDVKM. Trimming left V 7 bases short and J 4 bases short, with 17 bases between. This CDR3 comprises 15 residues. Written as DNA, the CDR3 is TGTGCCAGCACCCTCGAGGGGGGGCCGTACAATGAGCAGTTCTTC. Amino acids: CASTLEGGPYNEQFF.

The CDR3, as DNA: TGTGCCAGCAGCTTCTTTCAGTTCGGCGGGAGGTACAATGAGCAGTTCTTC. This codes for CASSFFQFGGRYNEQFF. J is TRBJ2-1 and V is TRBV13, with TRBD2 matching 8 bases. The ends lost 3 bases at V and 4 bases at J; junction bases unmatched: 11. The CDR3 loop spans 17 amino acids. Germline assignment: CDR1 PRHDT and CDR2 FYEKMQ (reference sequence).

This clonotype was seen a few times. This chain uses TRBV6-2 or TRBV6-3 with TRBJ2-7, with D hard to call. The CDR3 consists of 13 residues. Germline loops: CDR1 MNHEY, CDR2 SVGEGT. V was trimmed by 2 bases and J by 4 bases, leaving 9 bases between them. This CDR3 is CASSYNMVYEQYF. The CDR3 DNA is TGTGCCAGCAGTTACAATATGGTTTACGAGCAGTACTTC.

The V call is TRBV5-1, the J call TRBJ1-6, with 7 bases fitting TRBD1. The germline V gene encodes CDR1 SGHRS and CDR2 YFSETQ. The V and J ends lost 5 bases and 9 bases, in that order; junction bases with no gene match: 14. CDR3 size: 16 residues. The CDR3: CASRHPGQEEGSPLHF. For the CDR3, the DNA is TGCGCCAGCAGGCATCCTGGACAGGAGGAAGGTTCACCCCTCCACTTT. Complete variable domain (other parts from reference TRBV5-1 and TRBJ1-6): KAGVTQTPRYLIKTRGQQVTLSCSPISGHRSVSWYQQTPGQGLQFLFEYFSETQRNKGNFPGRFSGRQFSNSRSEMNVSTLELGDSALYLCASRHPGQEEGSPLHFGNGTRLTVT.

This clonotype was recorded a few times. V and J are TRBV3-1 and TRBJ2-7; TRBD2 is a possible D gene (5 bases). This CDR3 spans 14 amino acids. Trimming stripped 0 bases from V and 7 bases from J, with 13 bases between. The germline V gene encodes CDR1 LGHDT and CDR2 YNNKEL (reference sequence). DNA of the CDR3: TGTGCCAGCAGCCAAGATGGCGGGTCGAGGGAGCAGTACTTC. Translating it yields CASSQDGGSREQYF.

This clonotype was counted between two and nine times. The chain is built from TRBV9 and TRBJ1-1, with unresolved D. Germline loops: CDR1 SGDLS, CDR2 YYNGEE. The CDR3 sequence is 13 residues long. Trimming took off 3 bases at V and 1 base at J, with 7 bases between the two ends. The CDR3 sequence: CASSATPNTEAFF. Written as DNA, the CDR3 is TGTGCCAGCAGCGCTACACCGAACACTGAAGCTTTCTTT.

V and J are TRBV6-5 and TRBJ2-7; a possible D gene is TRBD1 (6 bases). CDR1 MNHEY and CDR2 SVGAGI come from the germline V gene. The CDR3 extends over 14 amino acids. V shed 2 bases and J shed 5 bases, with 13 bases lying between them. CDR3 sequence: CASSYAQGKDEQYF. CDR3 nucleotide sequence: TGTGCCAGCAGTTACGCCCAGGGGAAGGACGAGCAGTACTTC.

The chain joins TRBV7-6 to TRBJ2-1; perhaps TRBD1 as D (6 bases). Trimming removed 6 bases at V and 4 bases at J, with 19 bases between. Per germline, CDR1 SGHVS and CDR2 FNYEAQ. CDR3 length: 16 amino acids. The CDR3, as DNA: TGTGCCAGCAGTCCCAGGGGAGACCGTACTTACAATGAGCAGTTCTTC. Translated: CASSPRGDRTYNEQFF.

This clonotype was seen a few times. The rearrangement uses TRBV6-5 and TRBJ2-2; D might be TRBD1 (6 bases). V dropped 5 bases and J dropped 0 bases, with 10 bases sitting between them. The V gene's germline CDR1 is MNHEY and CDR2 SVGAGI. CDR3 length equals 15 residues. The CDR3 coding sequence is TGTGCCAGCAGTCTACAGGGAACGAACACCGGGGAGCTGTTTTTT. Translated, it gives CASSLQGTNTGELFF.

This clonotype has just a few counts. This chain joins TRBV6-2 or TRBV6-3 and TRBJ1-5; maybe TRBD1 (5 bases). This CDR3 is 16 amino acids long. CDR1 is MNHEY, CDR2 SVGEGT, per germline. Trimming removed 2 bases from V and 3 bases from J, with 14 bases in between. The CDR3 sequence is CASSYGFGGPNQPQHF. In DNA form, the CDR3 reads TGTGCCAGCAGTTACGGTTTCGGGGGACCCAATCAGCCCCAGCATTTT.

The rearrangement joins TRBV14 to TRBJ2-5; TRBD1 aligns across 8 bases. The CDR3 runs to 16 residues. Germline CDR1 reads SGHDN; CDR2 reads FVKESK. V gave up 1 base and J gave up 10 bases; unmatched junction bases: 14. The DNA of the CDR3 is TGTGCCAGCAGCCAAGCCGGAGACAGGGGAACAAGAATCCAGTACTTC. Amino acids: CASSQAGDRGTRIQYF.

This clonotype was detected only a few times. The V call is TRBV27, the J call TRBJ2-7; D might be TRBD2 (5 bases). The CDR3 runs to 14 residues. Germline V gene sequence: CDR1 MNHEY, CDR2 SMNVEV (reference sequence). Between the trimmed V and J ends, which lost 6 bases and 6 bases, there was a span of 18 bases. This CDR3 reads CASSPFQRVLEQYF. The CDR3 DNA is TGTGCCAGCAGCCCGTTCCAGAGGGTCCTCGAGCAGTACTTC.

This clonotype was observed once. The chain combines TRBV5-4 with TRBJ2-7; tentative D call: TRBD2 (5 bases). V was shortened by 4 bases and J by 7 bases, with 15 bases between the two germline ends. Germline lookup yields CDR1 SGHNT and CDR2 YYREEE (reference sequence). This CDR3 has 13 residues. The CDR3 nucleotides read TGTGCCAGCAGCCACAACCGGCGGAGGGAGCAGTACTTC. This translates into CASSHNRRREQYF.

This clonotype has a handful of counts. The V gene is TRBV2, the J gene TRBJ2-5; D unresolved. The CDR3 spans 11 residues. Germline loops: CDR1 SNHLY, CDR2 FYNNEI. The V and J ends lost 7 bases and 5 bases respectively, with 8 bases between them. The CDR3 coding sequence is TGTGCCAGCACGGAATCCGAGACCCAGTACTTC. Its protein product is CASTESETQYF.

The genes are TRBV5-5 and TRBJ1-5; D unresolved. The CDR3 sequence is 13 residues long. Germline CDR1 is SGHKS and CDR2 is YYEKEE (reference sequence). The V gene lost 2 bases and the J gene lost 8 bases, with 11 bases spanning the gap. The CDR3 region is CASSFDVAEPQHF. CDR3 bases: TGTGCCAGCAGCTTCGACGTGGCAGAGCCCCAGCATTTT.

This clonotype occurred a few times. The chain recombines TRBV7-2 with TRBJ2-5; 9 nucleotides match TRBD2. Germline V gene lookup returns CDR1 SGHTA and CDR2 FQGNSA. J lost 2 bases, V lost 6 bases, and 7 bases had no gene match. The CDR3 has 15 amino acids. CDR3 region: CASRDVSGGQETQYF. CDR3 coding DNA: TGTGCCAGCAGAGACGTTAGCGGGGGACAAGAGACCCAGTACTTC.

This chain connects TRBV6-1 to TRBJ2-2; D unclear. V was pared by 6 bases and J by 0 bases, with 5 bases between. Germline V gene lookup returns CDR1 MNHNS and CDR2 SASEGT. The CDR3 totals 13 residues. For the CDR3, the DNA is TGTGCCAGCAGGGGATCGAACACCGGGGAGCTGTTTTTT. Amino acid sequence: CASRGSNTGELFF.

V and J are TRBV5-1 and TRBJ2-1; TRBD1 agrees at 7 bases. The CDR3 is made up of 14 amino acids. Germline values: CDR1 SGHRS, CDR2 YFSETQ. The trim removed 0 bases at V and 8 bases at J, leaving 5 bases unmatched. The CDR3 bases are TGCGCCAGCAGCTTGGGGCAGGGGGACGATGAGCAGTTCTTC. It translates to CASSLGQGDDEQFF.

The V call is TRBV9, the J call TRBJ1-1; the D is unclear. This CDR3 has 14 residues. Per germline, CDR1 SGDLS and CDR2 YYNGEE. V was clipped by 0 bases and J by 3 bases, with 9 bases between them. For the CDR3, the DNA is TGTGCCAGCAGCGTAGACGGTTTGGACACTGAAGCTTTCTTT. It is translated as CASSVDGLDTEAFF.

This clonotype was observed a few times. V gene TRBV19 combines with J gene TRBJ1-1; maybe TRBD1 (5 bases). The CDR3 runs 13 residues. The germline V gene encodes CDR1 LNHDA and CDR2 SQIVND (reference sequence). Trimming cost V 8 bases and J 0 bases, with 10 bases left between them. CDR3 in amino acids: CASRTTVNTEAFF. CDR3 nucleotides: TGTGCCAGTCGTACGACAGTGAACACTGAAGCTTTCTTT.

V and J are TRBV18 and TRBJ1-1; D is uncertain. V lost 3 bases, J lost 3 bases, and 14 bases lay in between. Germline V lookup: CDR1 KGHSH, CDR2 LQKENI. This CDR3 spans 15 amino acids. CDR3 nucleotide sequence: TGTGCCAGCTCACCCTTTACGGGGTGGGACACTGAAGCTTTCTTT. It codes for CASSPFTGWDTEAFF.